The 5 T cell receptor beta chains reported below all come from one sample, sequenced in a study of blood T cell repertoires in COVID-19. Sequencing used immunoSEQ multiplex PCR; TCRdb keeps in-frame clones, though not all of them. The profile shows hundreds of thousands of clones, about 86% of them singletons. The sample was PBMCs or T cells enriched from blood (not recorded which). Receptor source: a woman in her forties with acute COVID-19.

The V call is TRBV27, the J call TRBJ2-5; 7 bases match TRBD2. The CDR3 sequence is 13 residues long. V shed 6 bases and J 4 bases; nucleotides not matched to a gene: 5. Germline values: CDR1 MNHEY, CDR2 SMNVEV (reference sequence). The CDR3 reads CASRRGGRETQYF. CDR3 bases: TGTGCCAGCAGACGCGGGGGTCGAGAGACCCAGTACTTC.

This chain joins TRBV28 and TRBJ2-3; maybe TRBD2 (6 bases). Germline assignment: CDR1 MDHEN and CDR2 SYDVKM. Between the trimmed V and J ends, which lost 7 bases and 0 bases, there was a span of 14 bases. CDR3 length: 15 amino acids. CDR3 in amino acids: CASTLATASTDTQYF. CDR3 bases: TGTGCCAGCACCCTAGCGACAGCTAGCACAGATACGCAGTATTTT.

As concerns this clone: The junction shows a germline mismatch at one end, possibly a read error. This chain connects TRBV2 to TRBJ1-3, with D unclear. This CDR3 contains 10 residues. CDR1 is SNHLY, CDR2 FYNNEI, per germline. The CDR3 loop is CASSGRHQNF. The CDR3 coding sequence is TGTGCCAGCAGTGGCAGGCACCAAAATTTT.

This clone was recorded once. The chain recombines TRBV4-2 with TRBJ2-6; D is possibly TRBD2 (7 bases). The CDR3 covers 17 residues. Germline V CDR1 and CDR2: LGHNA, YNFKEQ. V was shortened by 2 bases and J by 1 base, with 12 bases between the two germline ends. CDR3: CASSQNAGASGANVLTF. DNA of the CDR3: TGTGCCAGCAGCCAAAACGCGGGGGCTTCTGGGGCCAACGTCCTGACTTTC.

For the CDR3, the DNA is TGTGCCAGCACCATTCCCAGGGAAAGCAATCAGCCCCAGCATTTT. Translating gives CASTIPRESNQPQHF. The chain combines TRBV28 with TRBJ1-5; TRBD1 might be the D (5 bases). V lost 7 bases and J lost 1, with 14 bases in between. From germline, CDR1 is MDHEN and CDR2 SYDVKM. The CDR3 consists of 15 residues.